These 27 T cell receptor beta chains share one sample of origin, sequenced in a study of HIV-infected patients and healthy controls (dated by TCRdb to the mid-2010s). Libraries were built with 5' RACE. Instrument used: Illumina MiSeq. Using SuperScript III with primers targeting the alpha and beta constant regions, 400 to 550 ng of RNA was reverse transcribed. Separate alpha and beta chain libraries were made by chain-specific third strand synthesis with multiplexing indices. TCRdb reworked the public reads: Q25 trimming with fastp, MiXCR clone assembly, productive beta chains retained. Every CDR3 protein is listed once, alongside the most common genes and DNA of its rows. This sample holds about 7,800 distinct CDR3 sequences; 6.1% were observed only once. The ten largest make up approximately 23% of the sample. Since whole blood was used without any cell fractionation, the repertoire reflected all peripheral T cells in unsorted form.

The sequenced sample was blood, obtained before antiretroviral therapy. These receptor sequences come from an adult with HIV infection.

This clonotype was observed at least ten times. V gene TRBV24-1 combines with J gene TRBJ1-2; TRBD1 is a possible D gene (5 bases). The CDR3 is 13 amino acids. The germline V gene encodes CDR1 KGHDR and CDR2 SFDVKD. Trimming cost V 1 base and J 8 bases, with 10 bases left between them. CDR3 DNA sequence: TGTGCCACCAGTGATTTAGGTCGGGACGGCTACACCTTC. Residues: CATSDLGRDGYTF.

The chain recombines TRBV12-3 or TRBV12-4 with TRBJ1-1; 7 bases are shared with TRBD1. The CDR3 extends over 14 amino acids. Trimming at V came to 7 bases and at J to 6 bases, leaving 11 bases not matched to a gene. CDR3 sequence reads: CASNSRQGEAEAFF. In DNA form, the CDR3 reads TGTGCCAGCAATTCCCGACAGGGAGAGGCTGAAGCTTTCTTT.

This clonotype was seen repeatedly, ten times or more. This rearrangement joins TRBV13 to TRBJ1-1; a weak D match, TRBD1 (5 bases). Trimming cost V 5 bases and J 0 bases, with 22 bases left between them. Germline V gene sequence: CDR1 PRHDT, CDR2 FYEKMQ (reference sequence). This CDR3 is 18 amino acids long. Here the CDR3 reads CASSTRDGGERLNTEAFF. The DNA for the CDR3 is TGTGCCAGCAGCACCCGAGATGGGGGAGAAAGGTTGAACACTGAAGCTTTCTTT.

This clonotype is judged medium-sized. The V gene is TRBV7-9, the J gene TRBJ2-1, with D tentatively TRBD1 (6 bases). The CDR3 is made up of 12 amino acids. The germline gives CDR1 SEHNR, CDR2 FQNEAQ (reference sequence). Trimming removed 11 bases at V and 5 bases at J, with 13 bases between. The CDR3 loop is CAGWTVHNEQFF. CDR3 nucleotides: TGTGCCGGTTGGACAGTTCACAATGAGCAGTTCTTC.

This clonotype was recorded at least ten times. This chain connects TRBV14 to TRBJ2-7; TRBD1 might be the D (6 bases). Looked up from germline, CDR1 is SGHDN and CDR2 is FVKESK. V lost 1 base, J lost 2 bases, and 12 bases lay in between. The CDR3 has 15 residues. Here the CDR3 reads CASSQVAGVPYEQYF. The CDR3 coding sequence is TGTGCCAGCAGCCAAGTGGCAGGGGTTCCCTACGAGCAGTACTTC.

By frequency in the sample, this clonotype is medium-sized (0.01 to 0.1%). The V and J genes are TRBV29-1 and TRBJ2-5, with 7 bases identical to TRBD1. V trimming: 8 bases; J trimming: 2 bases; junction bases outside the gene matches: 14. CDR3 length: 15 residues. The germline gives CDR1 SQVTM, CDR2 ANQGSEA. CDR3 in amino acids: CSISGGPNLQETQYF. The CDR3 DNA reads TGCAGCATTTCAGGGGGTCCAAACTTACAAGAGACCCAGTACTTC.

This clonotype was seen many times. The chain employs TRBV20-1 and TRBJ2-7, with 8 bases that match TRBD1. V lost 3 bases to trimming and J lost 2 bases; unmatched junction nucleotides: 6. The length of the CDR3 is 14 residues. Germline loops: CDR1 DFQATT, CDR2 SNEGSKA (reference sequence). CDR3 sequence (DNA): TGCAGTGCTAGTTTTCGGGACAGGACCTACGAGCAGTACTTC. Residues: CSASFRDRTYEQYF.

This clonotype was observed many times. The rearrangement links TRBV20-1 to TRBJ2-1; 10 bases line up with TRBD2. CDR3 length: 14 residues. The germline CDR1 and CDR2 sequences are DFQATT and SNEGSKA (reference sequence). The ends lost 6 bases at V and 5 bases at J; junction bases unmatched: 7. CDR3: CSAHGTSADNEQFF. DNA of the CDR3: TGCAGTGCCCACGGGACTAGCGCCGACAATGAGCAGTTCTTC.

This clonotype was counted at least ten times. V is TRBV6-1 and J is TRBJ1-2; D not resolved. This CDR3 is built from 12 residues. V dropped 1 base and J dropped 5 bases, with 5 bases sitting between them. Germline CDR1 MNHNS, CDR2 SASEGT. CDR3 loop: CASSEGKYGYTF. Here the CDR3 DNA reads TGTGCCAGCAGTGAAGGGAAGTATGGCTACACCTTC.

In this sample, this clonotype turned up many times. The rearrangement links TRBV7-2 to TRBJ2-1; perhaps D is TRBD1 or TRBD2 (5 bases each). The germline V gene encodes CDR1 SGHTA and CDR2 FQGNSA. The CDR3 is 14 residues long. V lost 5 bases to trimming and J lost 5 bases, with 13 bases between them. The CDR3 loop is CASSPTRGNNEQFF. The DNA for the CDR3 is TGTGCCAGCAGCCCAACCCGGGGCAACAATGAGCAGTTCTTC. Variable domain in full (rest from reference TRBV7-2 and TRBJ2-1): GAGVSQSPSNKVTEKGKDVELRCDPISGHTALYWYRQSLGQGLEFLIYFQGNSAPDKSGLPSDRFSAERTGGSVSTLTIQRTQQEDSAVYLCASSPTRGNNEQFFGPGTRLTVL.

V and J are TRBV15 and TRBJ2-5; either TRBD1 or TRBD2 may supply D (5 bases each). Trimming cost V 0 bases and J 7 bases, with 15 bases left between them. The germline V gene has CDR1 LNHNV and CDR2 YYDKDF (reference sequence). This CDR3 is 15 amino acids long. CDR3 region: CATSRDPTGRVTQYF. The DNA for the CDR3 is TGTGCCACCAGCAGAGATCCCACGGGGCGAGTGACCCAGTACTTC.

This clonotype was seen at least ten times. This chain links TRBV4-1 with TRBJ2-1, with 13 bases identical to TRBD2. The V and J ends lost 0 bases and 6 bases, in that order; junction bases with no gene match: 2. The CDR3 has 16 amino acids. The germline V gene encodes CDR1 MGHRA and CDR2 YSYEKL. CDR3: CASSQEGTSGVNEQFF. CDR3 DNA: TGCGCCAGCAGCCAAGAAGGGACTAGCGGGGTCAATGAGCAGTTCTTC.

This clonotype is medium-sized (0.01 to 0.1%). The chain recombines TRBV20-1 with TRBJ1-5; a weak D match, TRBD1 (5 bases). The CDR3 covers 12 residues. With 3 bases removed from V and 6 bases from J, the gap between germline ends came to 9 bases. The germline gives CDR1 DFQATT, CDR2 SNEGSKA (reference sequence). CDR3: CSASRGGQPQHF. The CDR3 nucleotides read TGCAGTGCTAGTCGGGGCGGTCAGCCCCAGCATTTT.

In its sample, this clonotype was seen many times. The gene calls are TRBV28 and TRBJ1-1; no clear D. Germline CDR1 and CDR2: MDHEN and SYDVKM. V was cut by 7 bases and J by 7 bases, with 16 bases left in between. The CDR3 is 13 amino acids. The CDR3 reads CASTPTPSIEAFF. CDR3 DNA sequence: TGTGCCAGCACCCCTACCCCGTCCATTGAAGCTTTCTTT. The full variable domain, in which reference TRBV28 and TRBJ1-1 provide the parts outside the CDR3, is DVKVTQSSRYLVKRTGEKVFLECVQDMDHENMFWYRQDPGLGLRLIYFSYDVKMKEKGDIPEGYSVSREKKERFSLILESASTNQTSMYLCASTPTPSIEAFFGQGTRLTVV.

This clonotype is medium-sized. The rearrangement joins TRBV28 to TRBJ1-4, with D uncertain. Germline V CDR1 and CDR2: MDHEN, SYDVKM. The CDR3 spans 15 residues. Trimming left V 5 bases short and J 10 bases short, with 20 bases between. The CDR3 nucleotides are TGTGCCAGCAGTGCCCACGGTCCCCTACACGTAAAACTGTTTTTT. This encodes CASSAHGPLHVKLFF.

There are a few counts of this clonotype. CDR3 DNA sequence: TGTGCCAGCAGCTTAATCGGCAGGGAGACCGGGGAGCTGTTTTTT. Residues: CASSLIGRETGELFF. The chain is built from TRBV13 and TRBJ2-2; D assignment may be TRBD1 or TRBD2 (5 bases each). The CDR3 consists of 15 residues. Per the germline V gene, CDR1 is PRHDT and CDR2 is FYEKMQ (reference sequence). V gave up 2 bases and J gave up 5 bases, with 12 bases separating them.

In its sample, this clonotype was seen many times. The chain uses TRBV18 and TRBJ1-4; possible D gene TRBD1, 6 bases. This CDR3 spans 12 amino acids. Trimming removed 3 bases from V and 8 bases from J, with 7 bases in between. The V gene's germline CDR1 is KGHSH and CDR2 LQKENI. This chain's CDR3 is CASSPDREKLFF. For the CDR3, the DNA is TGTGCCAGCTCACCGGACAGAGAAAAACTGTTTTTT.

Ten or more counts support this clonotype. DNA for the CDR3: TGCGCCAGCAGCCATACTACGGGAACTGAAGCTTTCTTT. It translates to CASSHTTGTEAFF. The chain uses TRBV4-1 and TRBJ1-1; D uncertain. The CDR3 is made up of 13 amino acids. Germline V gives CDR1 MGHRA, CDR2 YSYEKL. V dropped 3 bases and J dropped 5 bases, with 10 bases sitting between them.

The rearrangement uses TRBV5-5 and TRBJ1-5; 9 positions match TRBD1. The CDR3 consists of 15 residues. The germline gives CDR1 SGHKS, CDR2 YYEKEE (reference sequence). V trimming: 2 bases; J trimming: 7 bases; junction bases outside the gene matches: 7. CDR3 coding DNA: TGTGCCAGCAGCTTACGGACAGGGGAAAGCCAGCCCCAGCATTTT. Its translation: CASSLRTGESQPQHF.

This clonotype has at least ten counts. The chain combines TRBV19 with TRBJ2-1; tentatively, D is TRBD2 (8 bases). The length of the CDR3 is 17 residues. From germline, CDR1 is LNHDA and CDR2 SQIVND (reference sequence). Trimming left V 7 bases short and J 4 bases short, with 23 bases between. The chain's CDR3 is CASMRGEGGGGYNEQFF. CDR3 bases: TGTGCCAGTATGCGGGGCGAAGGGGGCGGGGGGTACAATGAGCAGTTCTTC.

This clonotype is classed as medium-sized (0.01 to 0.1%). The chain carries TRBV9 and TRBJ2-1, with 7 bases identical to TRBD2. The CDR3 has 15 amino acids. V shed 1 base and J 2 bases; nucleotides not matched to a gene: 3. Germline V gives CDR1 SGDLS, CDR2 YYNGEE. In DNA form, the CDR3 reads TGTGCCAGCAGCGTATTAAGCGGGGCCTACAATGAGCAGTTCTTC. Amino acid sequence: CASSVLSGAYNEQFF.

This clonotype was counted ten times or more. The chain links TRBV7-2 to TRBJ1-5; no definite D call. V lost 1 base and J lost 1, with 8 bases in between. Germline-derived CDR1 and CDR2 are SGHTA and FQGNSA. This CDR3 contains 15 residues. In DNA form, the CDR3 reads TGTGCCAGCAGCTTAGGCAGTCAAAGCAATCAGCCCCAGCATTTT. It translates to CASSLGSQSNQPQHF.

This clonotype is labeled medium-sized. The chain couples TRBV12-3 or TRBV12-4 to TRBJ2-3; D not certain. Trimming stripped 1 base from V and 4 bases from J, with 15 bases between. This CDR3 contains 16 residues. CDR3 amino acids: CASSLGNRPGPDTQYF. The CDR3, as DNA: TGTGCCAGCAGTTTAGGAAACAGACCGGGCCCAGATACGCAGTATTTT.

This clonotype has only a few counts. This rearrangement joins TRBV4-1 to TRBJ2-5; 13 positions match TRBD2. The CDR3 sequence is 17 residues long. Germline CDR1 MGHRA, CDR2 YSYEKL. J lost 4 bases, V lost 0 bases, and 5 bases had no gene match. In DNA form, the CDR3 reads TGCGCCAGCAGCCAAGATCGACTAGCGGGGGGAAGAGAGACCCAGTACTTC. Protein sequence: CASSQDRLAGGRETQYF.

This clonotype was observed a few times. The J gene is TRBJ2-7, the V gene TRBV5-1; no reliable D call. Germline CDR1 SGHRS, CDR2 YFSETQ. The ends were cut back, 3 bases at V and 0 bases at J, with 10 bases in the middle. The CDR3 is 14 amino acids. CDR3 sequence: CASSYSLPSYEQYF. The CDR3 bases are TGCGCCAGCAGCTACAGTCTACCCTCCTACGAGCAGTACTTC.

This rearrangement joins TRBV5-4 to TRBJ2-2; D gene ambiguous. The CDR3 is 13 residues long. The V and J ends lost 4 bases and 6 bases respectively, with 10 bases between them. Germline CDR1 SGHNT, CDR2 YYREEE (reference sequence). The CDR3 protein is CASSNKGSGELFF. CDR3 bases: TGTGCCAGCAGCAACAAAGGGTCCGGGGAGCTGTTTTTT.

This clonotype was counted many times. This chain links TRBV4-1 with TRBJ1-1; TRBD1 matches at 8 bases. With V trimmed by 4 bases and J by 5 bases, 12 bases remained unmatched. This CDR3 spans 16 amino acids. Germline CDR1 MGHRA, CDR2 YSYEKL. CDR3 in amino acids: CASSRQGLESWTEAFF. The CDR3 region has the DNA TGCGCCAGCAGCCGACAGGGGTTAGAGAGTTGGACTGAAGCTTTCTTT.